These 2 T cell receptor beta chains were all obtained from the same sample, sequenced in a study of long-term antiretroviral therapy in people with HIV. Researchers report immunoSEQ v3.0 was run at survey level. TCRdb's table, derived via immunoSEQ multiplex PCR, lists solely in-frame clones and lacks some. The repertoire holds 15,000 or so clones, with 65% to 80% as singletons. Sequenced material: unsorted PBMCs, taken 3.1 years after starting antiretroviral therapy. The receptor set was obtained from a man aged 35 to 55 with HIV.

The V call is TRBV27, the J call TRBJ1-6, with D maybe TRBD1 (5 bases). From germline, CDR1 is MNHEY and CDR2 SMNVEV (reference sequence). Trimming took off 8 bases at V and 10 bases at J, with 12 bases between the two ends. The CDR3 runs to 12 residues. CDR3 nucleotides: TGTGCCAGCCAGGGAGTTTGGTCACCCCTCCACTTT. This encodes CASQGVWSPLHF.

This rearrangement joins TRBV4-1 to TRBJ2-7; 8 nucleotides align to TRBD2. V trimming: 0 bases; J trimming: 3 bases; junction bases outside the gene matches: 7. The CDR3 covers 16 residues. Germline V gives CDR1 MGHRA, CDR2 YSYEKL. The CDR3 DNA sequence: TGCGCCAGCAGCCAAGATAAGAGCGGGGGATACTACGAGCAGTACTTC. This codes for CASSQDKSGGYYEQYF.